The 5 T cell receptor beta chains listed next were all sequenced from one sample in a study of tumor and adjacent non-tumor tissue in lung cancer. This sample's RNA came from whole unsorted tissue. More than 3 cm separated this lung sample from the edge of the tumor. Three rounds of nested PCR, following a modified ARM-PCR protocol, produced the TCRbeta library. One entry per CDR3 protein results from TCRdb running MiXCR on the multiplex PCR reads. The data show over 100,000 distinct CDR3 sequences, over 55% seen once. Sequencing input: distant non-tumor lung tissue. These receptors were collected from a man in his sixties with non-small cell lung cancer.

To note about this clonotype: It is likely a read error, because the conserved phenylalanine at the end of the CDR3 is missing. J is TRBJ1-1 and V is TRBV29-1; 8 nucleotides match TRBD1. The germline V gene encodes CDR1 SQVTM and CDR2 ANQGSEA. The CDR3 loop spans 14 amino acids. CDR3 DNA: TGCAGCGTTGGGGGGCGGACAGGGAACACCGAAGCTTTCTAT. Translating it yields CSVGGRTGNTEAFY.

The chain has TRBV29-1 and TRBJ2-2, with a tentative D call TRBD1 (6 bases). V gave up 7 bases and J gave up 6 bases, with 9 bases separating them. Germline values: CDR1 SQVTM, CDR2 ANQGSEA. The CDR3 length is 11 residues. CDR3 region: CSAAGAGELFF. The CDR3 bases are TGCAGCGCTGCAGGGGCCGGGGAGCTGTTTTTT.

The J gene is TRBJ1-5, the V gene TRBV5-5; D not certain. Germline V lookup: CDR1 SGHKS, CDR2 YYEKEE (reference sequence). This CDR3 contains 15 residues. Between the trimmed V and J ends, which lost 5 bases and 0 bases, there was a span of 12 bases. CDR3 DNA sequence: TGTGCCAGCAGTCTGTACCCTAATAGCAATCAGCCCCAGCATTTT. Translating gives CASSLYPNSNQPQHF.

As regards this clonotype: One end of the junction does not line up with germline, which may come from a read error. The CDR3 protein is CASSLDGTDAQYF. The CDR3 nucleotides are TGTGCCAGTAGCTTAGACGGTACAGATGCGCAGTATTTT. The chain carries TRBV11-3 and TRBJ2-3; no firm D call. This CDR3 is 13 amino acids long. Germline V gene sequence: CDR1 SGHNT, CDR2 YENEEA.

Notes on this clonotype: The conserved closing phenylalanine or tryptophan is absent in this CDR3, likely reflecting a read error. The chain carries TRBV11-1 and TRBJ2-7; 7 bases match TRBD1. This CDR3 has 14 amino acids. Germline CDR1 reads SGHAT; CDR2 reads FQDESV (reference sequence). CDR3 in DNA: TGTGCCTGCAGCAATACAGGGGAGTCCTACGAGCAGTACTTA. This sequence encodes CACSNTGESYEQYL.